Listed below are T cell receptor beta chains from one sample, sequenced in a study of radiation and T cells in renal cell carcinoma. Method: immunoSEQ multiplex PCR; TCRdb's copy keeps in-frame clones and lacks some. The sample shows 70,000 or so clones, about 80% of them seen only once. The sequencing used blood, collected from a patient whose treatment included radiotherapy and nephrectomy. These receptor sequences come from a man in his sixties with renal cell carcinoma. Both conserved end residues are part of each CDR3. D genes are given only for firm matches. Clone size is stated in some rows and not others, as once, few, many or a class when expanded.

cdr3_nt,cdr3_aa,v_call,d_call,clone_size,j_call
TGTGCCAGTAGTTTAGCAGGTCAGCCCCAGCATTTT,CASSLAGQPQHF,TRBV19,.,.,TRBJ1-5
TGTGCCAGCAGCTTAGAATGGGGGCAGAAAGCTTTCTTT,CASSLEWGQKAFF,TRBV11-2,.,once,TRBJ1-1
TGTGCCAGCAGCTTACAATCCGGATTTCGTGGAGGCTACACCTTC,CASSLQSGFRGGYTF,TRBV7-2,.,.,TRBJ1-2
TGTGCCAGCAGCCCCTGGCTAGCGGGAAACTACGAGCAGTACTTC,CASSPWLAGNYEQYF,TRBV7-2,TRBD2,.,TRBJ2-7
TGCGCCAGCAGTGAATACGGGGAGTCCACTGAAGCTTTCTTT,CASSEYGESTEAFF,TRBV10-2,.,few,TRBJ1-1
TGTGCCAGCTCACCACCCCCAGGGGGCGGCGATCAGCCCCAGCATTTT,CASSPPPGGGDQPQHF,TRBV18,TRBD1,.,TRBJ1-5
TGTGCCAGCAGCTTAAGCCTTTGGGAGACCCAGTACTTC,CASSLSLWETQYF,TRBV7-3,.,.,TRBJ2-5
TGTGCCAGCAGGATGCCTGATGAAAAACTGTTTTTT,CASRMPDEKLFF,TRBV28,.,.,TRBJ1-4
TGTGCCAGCAGCTTAGCGGGAGGGGGAGATACGCAGTATTTT,CASSLAGGGDTQYF,TRBV11-2,TRBD2,.,TRBJ2-3
TGTGCCAGCAGTCCGGACAGGGCGAGGCCCCTCCACTTT,CASSPDRARPLHF,TRBV2,TRBD1,.,TRBJ1-6
TGTGCCAGCAGTTTGGTGCAGAAAGACACAGATACGCAGTATTTT,CASSLVQKDTDTQYF,TRBV27,.,.,TRBJ2-3
TGTGCCAGCAGCTTTATGACAGATACGCAGTATTTT,CASSFMTDTQYF,TRBV7-6,.,.,TRBJ2-3
TGTGCCACCAGCCCTCGGCCCTCCTACGAGCAGTACTTC,CATSPRPSYEQYF,TRBV15,.,.,TRBJ2-7
TGTGCCAGCCGGATGTATGGTAGAAAAAGCAATCAGCCCCAGCATTTT,CASRMYGRKSNQPQHF,TRBV27,.,.,TRBJ1-5
TGTGCCAGTAGTAACGGGGACAGCTCCTACGAGCAGTACTTC,CASSNGDSSYEQYF,TRBV19,TRBD1,.,TRBJ2-7
TGTGCCAGCAGCAAAGCTCGGCAGGGTCGCGAGCAGTACTTC,CASSKARQGREQYF,TRBV21-1,.,.,TRBJ2-7
TGTGCCAGCAGACCACAGGGTCCTAGCAATCAGCCCCAGCATTTT,CASRPQGPSNQPQHF,TRBV6-5,.,once,TRBJ1-5
TGTGCCAGTAGAGACCTCCTTAGCACAGATACGCAGTATTTT,CASRDLLSTDTQYF,TRBV19,.,.,TRBJ2-3
TGCAGCGCACCACCGGTCCGGGCTTCAGCCTACGAGCAGTACTTC,CSAPPVRASAYEQYF,TRBV29-1,.,.,TRBJ2-7
TGCGCCAGCAGCCAACATACAGCTAATCAGCCCCAGCATTTT,CASSQHTANQPQHF,TRBV4-1,.,few,TRBJ1-5
TGTGCCAGCAGCTTAGAAGGAAGACAGGGCCACGAGCAGTACTTC,CASSLEGRQGHEQYF,TRBV11-3,TRBD1,.,TRBJ2-7
TGCGCCAGCAGCTCCCCGGGAGTTAAGGAGACCCAGTACTTC,CASSSPGVKETQYF,TRBV5-1,.,.,TRBJ2-5
TGTGCCAGCAGCTTAGGACTAGCGGGAACCCACAATGAGCAGTTCTTC,CASSLGLAGTHNEQFF,TRBV7-9,TRBD2,.,TRBJ2-1
TGTGCCAGCAGCGCCGGGACAGGGAGCTCCTACAATGAGCAGTTCTTC,CASSAGTGSSYNEQFF,TRBV7-9,TRBD1,.,TRBJ2-1
TGTGCCAGCAGTGAACTGGCAGGAAACACTGAAGCTTTCTTT,CASSELAGNTEAFF,TRBV6-1,.,.,TRBJ1-1
TGTGCCAGCAGCTTGGCCTATGAAGCTTTCTTT,CASSLAYEAFF,TRBV7-9,.,.,TRBJ1-1
TGCGCCAGCAGCTTGAGACTGGGAGATGGAACTGAAGCTTTCTTT,CASSLRLGDGTEAFF,TRBV5-1,.,few,TRBJ1-1
TGCGCCAGCAGGAGTACCATGTTTAACGGGATGAGAGATACGCAGTATTTT,CASRSTMFNGMRDTQYF,TRBV5-1,.,.,TRBJ2-3
TGCAGCGTCGAACACGGGAACACTGAAGCTTTCTTT,CSVEHGNTEAFF,TRBV29-1,.,.,TRBJ1-1
TGTGCCAGCAGTGTGGGCAGTACAGATACGCAGTATTTT,CASSVGSTDTQYF,TRBV2,.,.,TRBJ2-3
TGTGCCAGTACCACCTTCGGGAATGAAAAACTGTTTTTT,CASTTFGNEKLFF,TRBV19,.,.,TRBJ1-4
TGTGCCAGCAGTCCTCCAACAGGGCGCGGAAAACTGTTTTTT,CASSPPTGRGKLFF,TRBV27,.,.,TRBJ1-4
TGTGCCACCCGACCGGGTGGCTCTGGAAACACCATATATTTT,CATRPGGSGNTIYF,TRBV28,.,.,TRBJ1-3
TGTGCCAGCAGCACCCGGACTAGTTGGAGCACCGGGGAGCTGTTTTTT,CASSTRTSWSTGELFF,TRBV7-2,TRBD2,.,TRBJ2-2
TGCAGCGCCACCGCAGCGCAGTCTTGGGGGCAGTACTTC,CSATAAQSWGQYF,TRBV29-1,.,.,TRBJ2-7
TGTGCCAGCAAGGCAGTCTCAAACTACGAGCAGTACTTC,CASKAVSNYEQYF,TRBV6-5,.,.,TRBJ2-7
TGTGCCAGCAGGGGGACAGGGGGCACTGAAGCTTTCTTT,CASRGTGGTEAFF,TRBV11-2,TRBD1,few,TRBJ1-1
TGTGCCAGCAGCTTAGCTAGCGCCGACAATGAGCAGTTCTTC,CASSLASADNEQFF,TRBV7-2,.,.,TRBJ2-1
TGCGCCAGCAGCACCGCAGGGACGGGCTCCTACGAGCAGTACTTC,CASSTAGTGSYEQYF,TRBV5-1,.,.,TRBJ2-7
TGTGCCAGCAGCCTAGGGGGCACCTTGGACAATGAGCAGTTCTTC,CASSLGGTLDNEQFF,TRBV4-2,TRBD1,few,TRBJ2-1
TGTGCCAGTAGTCCCGGGACTCAACCCAGAGGCGGGGAGCTGTTTTTT,CASSPGTQPRGGELFF,TRBV19,.,.,TRBJ2-2
TGTGCCAGCAGCGAGCCGGGCACAGGGATGGTTGGGGACAGCTCTGGAAACACCATATATTTT,CASSEPGTGMVGDSSGNTIYF,TRBV9,TRBD1,.,TRBJ1-3
TGCGCCAGCAGCACCGCGGGACACGCAAGCACAGATACGCAGTATTTT,CASSTAGHASTDTQYF,TRBV5-1,.,.,TRBJ2-3
TGTGCCAGCAGCCCCCTCGGCGGGAGGGCCATAAAGACCCAGTACTTC,CASSPLGGRAIKTQYF,TRBV7-9,TRBD2,few,TRBJ2-5
TGCGCCAGCAGCGATGGACAGACTAATGAAAAACTGTTTTTT,CASSDGQTNEKLFF,TRBV4-1,.,.,TRBJ1-4
TGTGCCAGCAGCCCGGGACAGGCTATGAACACTGAAGCTTTCTTT,CASSPGQAMNTEAFF,TRBV11-3,TRBD1,.,TRBJ1-1
TGCGCCAGCAGCCCGGTCGATGGGGTTCTCTTGGAGACCCAGTACTTC,CASSPVDGVLLETQYF,TRBV5-1,.,.,TRBJ2-5
TGTGCCAGCAGCTTAGGGACTGCAGGGCCAGTAGCCTACAATGAGCAGTTCTTC,CASSLGTAGPVAYNEQFF,TRBV7-3,.,.,TRBJ2-1
TGTGCCAGCCATCTGGGTCAGGAGGGTGGCAAAGTGGACTATGGCTACACCTTC,CASHLGQEGGKVDYGYTF,TRBV21-1,.,.,TRBJ1-2
TGTGCCTGGAGTGCACAGGGTAGATACACCTTC,CAWSAQGRYTF,TRBV30,.,.,TRBJ1-2
TGCGCCAGCAGCTTGGGGTCCGCGGAGTCGGGGAATGAGCAGTTCTTC,CASSLGSAESGNEQFF,TRBV5-1,.,many,TRBJ2-1
TGTGCCAGCGGCGCGGGCGCCGGATACAATGAGCAGTTCTTC,CASGAGAGYNEQFF,TRBV27,.,.,TRBJ2-1
TGTGCCAGCTCACCACCTGCCAGCAATGAGCAGTTCTTC,CASSPPASNEQFF,TRBV18,.,.,TRBJ2-1
TGCAGCGTTGGGAGCGGGAGCACAGATACGCAGTATTTT,CSVGSGSTDTQYF,TRBV29-1,.,.,TRBJ2-3